One sample yielded the 23 T cell receptor beta chains listed below, sequenced in a study of T cell responses to AZD1222 COVID-19 vaccine. Assay: immunoSEQ multiplex PCR; the TCRdb copy retains only in-frame clones and omits some. The sample lists some 150,000 clones, about 91% seen once, with about 3.4% in the top ten. Sequencing used peripheral blood, obtained on day 0 of MenACWY control vaccination. These receptors came from an adult in good health.

This clone was found a few times. In DNA, the CDR3 is TGCAGTGCTAGTTATTTGGGACTAGCGGGAGTGTGGGAGCAGTTCTTC. It codes for CSASYLGLAGVWEQFF. The chain uses TRBV20-1 and TRBJ2-1, with 14 bases that match TRBD2. The CDR3 is made up of 16 amino acids. CDR1 and CDR2 (germline): DFQATT, SNEGSKA (reference sequence). Trimming removed 3 bases from V and 10 bases from J; junction bases left unmatched: 11.

This chain links TRBV5-6 with TRBJ1-2; D remains unclear. Trimming took 0 bases from V and 8 from J, leaving 11 bases between them. The germline V gene encodes CDR1 SGHDT and CDR2 YYEEEE. The CDR3 contains 13 residues. The CDR3 reads CASSLEGLRGYTF. In nucleotides, the CDR3 is TGTGCCAGCAGCTTGGAAGGGTTACGCGGCTACACCTTC.

This clone appeared once. V and J are TRBV6-5 and TRBJ2-2; possible D gene TRBD2, 5 bases. The CDR3 runs 13 residues. Trimming stripped 2 bases from V and 7 bases from J, with 8 bases between. Germline V CDR1 and CDR2: MNHEY, SVGAGI. The CDR3 DNA sequence: TGTGCCAGCAGTTACACTAGAGGCGGGGAGCTGTTTTTT. Translating gives CASSYTRGGELFF.

This chain uses TRBV2 with TRBJ1-2; 7 bases fit TRBD1. The CDR3 covers 14 residues. The V segment lost 6 bases and the J segment 4 bases; nucleotides outside the gene matches: 8. From germline, CDR1 is SNHLY and CDR2 FYNNEI. CDR3 in DNA: TGTGCCAGCAGAGGGACAGCCCCTGCCTATGGCTACACCTTC. It is translated as CASRGTAPAYGYTF.

The chain carries TRBV30 and TRBJ2-5; D is uncertain. From germline, CDR1 is GTSNPN and CDR2 SVGIG (reference sequence). The CDR3 is 13 residues long. Trimming cost V 2 bases and J 4 bases, with 11 bases left between them. CDR3 sequence reads: CAWSISSGETQYF. CDR3 nucleotides: TGTGCCTGGAGTATATCCTCGGGAGAGACCCAGTACTTC.

The chain links TRBV6-2 or TRBV6-3 to TRBJ1-5; D gene unclear. The CDR3 loop spans 15 amino acids. Germline CDR1 is MNHEY and CDR2 is SVGEGT. Trimming removed 2 bases at V and 4 bases at J, with 12 bases between. The CDR3 nucleotides read TGTGCCAGCAGTTACCGCCCAGCCCTGAATCAGCCCCAGCATTTT. Its protein is CASSYRPALNQPQHF.

V and J are TRBV19 and TRBJ2-6; D gene ambiguous. The CDR3 extends over 17 amino acids. Germline CDR1 and CDR2: LNHDA and SQIVND (reference sequence). V was clipped by 3 bases and J by 3 bases, with 15 bases between them. The CDR3 protein is CASSILAGGFGANVLTF. The DNA of the CDR3 is TGTGCCAGTAGTATCCTGGCAGGCGGTTTTGGGGCCAACGTCCTGACTTTC.

The V gene is TRBV6-5, the J gene TRBJ2-7; D is perhaps TRBD2 (5 bases). Trimming took off 0 bases at V and 3 bases at J, with 9 bases between the two ends. Germline V CDR1 and CDR2: MNHEY, SVGAGI. The length of the CDR3 is 14 residues. CDR3 nucleotides: TGTGCCAGCAGTTACTCCCGGGGTTTCTACGAGCAGTACTTC. Translating gives CASSYSRGFYEQYF.

J is TRBJ1-4 and V is TRBV6-5, with 9 bases fitting TRBD1. J lost 7 bases, V lost 6 bases, and 0 bases had no gene match. The CDR3 loop spans 12 amino acids. The germline V gene encodes CDR1 MNHEY and CDR2 SVGAGI. CDR3 protein: CASRGQGEKLFF. The CDR3 region has the DNA TGTGCCAGCAGGGGACAGGGTGAAAAACTGTTTTTT.

This chain connects TRBV5-1 to TRBJ2-7, with 9 bases fitting TRBD2. V was pared by 0 bases and J by 4 bases, with 5 bases of the junction left unmatched. The CDR3 is 15 amino acids. Germline V gene sequence: CDR1 SGHRS, CDR2 YFSETQ. The CDR3 region is CASSLVAGAWYEQYF. In DNA, the CDR3 is TGCGCCAGCAGCTTGGTAGCGGGAGCTTGGTACGAGCAGTACTTC.

The V gene is TRBV5-8, the J gene TRBJ2-5, with a possible D match to TRBD2 (6 bases). Germline CDR1 SGHTS, CDR2 YDEGEE. Trimming pared 10 bases from V and 5 bases from J, leaving 18 bases between. This CDR3 is 13 amino acids long. CDR3 bases: TGTGCCTCACTCTGGGCGGGGAGGGAGACCCAGTACTTC. Protein: CASLWAGRETQYF.

This clone was observed a handful of times. The CDR3 spells CASSFGFNQPQHF. The CDR3 DNA reads TGTGCCAGCAGCTTTGGGTTCAATCAGCCCCAGCATTTT. The genes are TRBV7-9 and TRBJ1-5, with D hard to call. The V and J ends lost 3 bases and 3 bases respectively, with 6 bases between them. CDR1 and CDR2 (germline): SEHNR, FQNEAQ (reference sequence). The length of the CDR3 is 13 residues.

On this clone: Germline and junction disagree at one end, which may indicate a read error. V gene TRBV7-2 combines with J gene TRBJ2-5, with TRBD1 as a possible D gene (6 bases). CDR1 SGHTA and CDR2 FQGNSA come from the germline V gene. The CDR3 runs to 14 residues. CDR3 coding DNA: TGTGCCAGCAGCTTAGCGGGGGCACAAGGGACCCAGTACTTC. It encodes CASSLAGAQGTQYF. The entire variable domain, with the rest obtained from reference TRBV7-2 and TRBJ2-5, is as follows: GAGVSQSPSNKVTEKGKDVELRCDPISGHTALYWYRQSLGQGLEFLIYFQGNSAPDKSGLPSDRFSAERTGGSVSTLTIQRTQQEDSAVYLCASSLAGAQGTQYFGPGTRLLVL.

CDR3 region: CASSSSPTGTNEKLFF. The CDR3 coding sequence is TGTGCCAGCAGCTCCTCTCCGACAGGGACTAATGAAAAACTGTTTTTT. The J gene is TRBJ1-4, the V gene TRBV7-2; TRBD1 matches 7 bases. Germline V gene data show CDR1 as SGHTA and CDR2 as FQGNSA. The CDR3 contains 16 residues. Losses at the gene ends were 4 bases for V and 2 bases for J; bases not matched to a gene: 7. Full variable domain (remainder filled in from reference TRBV7-2 and TRBJ1-4): GAGVSQSPSNKVTEKGKDVELRCDPISGHTALYWYRQSLGQGLEFLIYFQGNSAPDKSGLPSDRFSAERTGGSVSTLTIQRTQQEDSAVYLCASSSSPTGTNEKLFFGSGTQLSVL.

The chain recombines TRBV5-1 with TRBJ1-1, with D perhaps TRBD1 (5 bases). The V and J ends lost 0 bases and 11 bases respectively, with 17 bases between them. CDR1 SGHRS and CDR2 YFSETQ come from the germline V gene. The CDR3 has 14 amino acids. CDR3 DNA: TGCGCCAGCAGCTTGGTTGGGGGAGACAGCCGGGCTTTCTTT. Translating gives CASSLVGGDSRAFF.

This rearrangement joins TRBV11-1 to TRBJ1-4, with D perhaps matching TRBD1 (5 bases). From germline, CDR1 is SGHAT and CDR2 FQDESV (reference sequence). This CDR3 is 13 amino acids long. The germline V and J ends were trimmed by 3 bases and 8 bases, with 10 bases remaining between them. CDR3 nucleotide sequence: TGTGCCAGCAGCTTTACGGGGCGCGAAAAACTGTTTTTT. Residues: CASSFTGREKLFF.

The gene calls are TRBV4-1 and TRBJ1-4, with no clear D. V lost 6 bases to trimming and J lost 4 bases, with 15 bases between them. Germline CDR1 and CDR2: MGHRA and YSYEKL. This CDR3 region has 15 residues. The CDR3 reads CASRQSFRDNEKLFF. Written as DNA, the CDR3 is TGCGCCAGCAGACAATCATTCAGAGATAATGAAAAACTGTTTTTT.

The CDR3: CASSYHDKYEQYF. CDR3 nucleotides: TGTGCCAGCAGTTACCATGACAAGTACGAGCAGTACTTC. This sequence joins TRBV6-2 or TRBV6-3 and TRBJ2-7; no clear D gene. V dropped 2 bases and J dropped 4 bases, with 9 bases sitting between them. Germline V lookup: CDR1 MNHEY, CDR2 SVGEGT. The CDR3 has 13 amino acids.

The chain links TRBV5-5 to TRBJ1-4, with 7 nucleotides matching TRBD1. The CDR3 loop spans 15 amino acids. The junction had 7 bases not matched to a gene; V was cut back by 3 bases and J by 5 bases. Germline V gene data show CDR1 as SGHKS and CDR2 as YYEKEE (reference sequence). CDR3 in DNA: TGTGCCAGCAGCTCCGACAGGGTGGGGAATGAAAAACTGTTTTTT. It codes for CASSSDRVGNEKLFF.

This clone was counted between two and nine times. Sequence at one end of the junction differs from germline and may be a read error. The V call is TRBV5-5, the J call TRBJ1-1; a weak D match, TRBD1 (6 bases). The CDR3 runs 14 residues. CDR1 is SGHKS and CDR2 is YYEKEE in the germline V gene (reference sequence). This chain's CDR3 is CASRPRTGNAEAFF. CDR3 sequence (DNA): TGTGCCAGCAGACCAAGAACAGGGAACGCTGAAGCTTTCTTT.

The chain recombines TRBV30 with TRBJ1-4; the match to TRBD1 covers 7 bases. Germline CDR1 reads GTSNPN; CDR2 reads SVGIG (reference sequence). The CDR3 has 14 residues. Trimming at V came to 8 bases and at J to 3 bases, leaving 9 bases not matched to a gene. The CDR3 protein is CAGGGAVSNEKLFF. CDR3 bases: TGTGCCGGAGGGGGCGCGGTGTCTAATGAAAAACTGTTTTTT.

CDR3 in amino acids: CSVERNYGYTF. The CDR3 region has the DNA TGCAGCGTTGAAAGGAACTATGGCTACACCTTC. The rearrangement uses TRBV29-1 and TRBJ1-2, with no clear D. Per germline, CDR1 SQVTM and CDR2 ANQGSEA. The CDR3 contains 11 residues. The germline V and J ends were trimmed by 2 bases and 2 bases, with 3 bases remaining between them.

The chain links TRBV2 to TRBJ1-3, with 10 bases fitting TRBD1. After removal of 0 bases from V and 7 bases from J, the junction contained 6 bases not matched to a gene. CDR1 SNHLY and CDR2 FYNNEI come from the germline V gene. CDR3 length: 16 residues. For the CDR3, the DNA is TGTGCCAGCAGTGAAGCGGGGGACAGGGGTTGGAACACCATATATTTT. Its translation: CASSEAGDRGWNTIYF. Based on the CDR3 plus reference TRBV2 and TRBJ1-3, the full variable domain is EPEVTQTPSHQVTQMGQEVILRCVPISNHLYFYWYRQILGQKVEFLVSFYNNEISEKSEIFDDQFSVERPDGSNFTLKIRSTKLEDSAMYFCASSEAGDRGWNTIYFGEGSWLTVV.